A single TCR beta chain is shown here with its context. Its antigen is not identified. The junction shows a germline mismatch at one end, possibly a read error. MiXCR, applied by TCRdb to the 5' RACE reads, yields one record per CDR3 protein. This sample has about 60,000 distinct CDR3 sequences, with nearly 30% found just once. CDR1 MNHEY and CDR2 SVGAGI come from the germline V gene. This CDR3 is 14 amino acids long. Study results and caveats: In terms of TCR gene usage, tumor memory CD4+ T cells clustered together with blood and lymph node memory CD4+ cells, as well as with lymph node naive CD4+ cells.

Sample: tumor-infiltrating naive CD4+ T cells sorted from the breast tumor. Subset in this sample: naive CD4+ T cells, CD4+CD45RA+CD25-. The V call is TRBV6-5, the J call TRBJ1-6, with 8 bases fitting TRBD1. This clonotype was obtained from a female donor with breast cancer. The CDR3: CTSTSIRGLSPLHF. The DNA for the CDR3 is TGTACCAGCACTAGCATCAGGGGGCTATCACCCCTCCACTTT.